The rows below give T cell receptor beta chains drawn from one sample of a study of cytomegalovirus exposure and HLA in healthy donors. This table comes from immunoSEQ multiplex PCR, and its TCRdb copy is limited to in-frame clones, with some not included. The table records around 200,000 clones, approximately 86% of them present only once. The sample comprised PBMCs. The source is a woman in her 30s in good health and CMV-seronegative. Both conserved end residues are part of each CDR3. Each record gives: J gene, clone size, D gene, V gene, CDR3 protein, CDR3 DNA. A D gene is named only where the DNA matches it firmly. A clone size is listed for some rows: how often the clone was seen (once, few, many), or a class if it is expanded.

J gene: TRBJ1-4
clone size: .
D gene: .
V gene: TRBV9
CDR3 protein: CASSVGIGGQGPEKLFF
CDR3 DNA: TGTGCCAGCAGCGTAGGTATCGGGGGTCAAGGGCCCGAAAAACTGTTTTTT

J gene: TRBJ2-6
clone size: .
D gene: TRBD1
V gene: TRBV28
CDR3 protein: CASSSFWDRGAGANVLTF
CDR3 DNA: TGTGCCAGCAGTTCCTTCTGGGACAGGGGAGCTGGGGCCAACGTCCTGACTTTC

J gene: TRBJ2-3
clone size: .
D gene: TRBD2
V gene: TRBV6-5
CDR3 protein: CASSYGAGEGDTQYF
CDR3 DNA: TGTGCCAGCAGTTACGGGGCGGGGGAGGGGGATACGCAGTATTTT

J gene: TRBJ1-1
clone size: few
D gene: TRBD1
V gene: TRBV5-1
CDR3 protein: CASSWTGANTEAFF
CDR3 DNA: TGCGCCAGCAGCTGGACAGGGGCGAACACTGAAGCTTTCTTT

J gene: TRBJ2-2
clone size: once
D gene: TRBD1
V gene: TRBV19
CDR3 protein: CASWTGGFDTGELFF
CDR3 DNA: TGTGCCAGCTGGACAGGGGGCTTCGACACCGGGGAGCTGTTTTTT

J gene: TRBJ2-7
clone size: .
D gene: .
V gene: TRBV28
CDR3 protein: CASRRGSGLTYEQYF
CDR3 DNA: TGTGCCAGCAGGAGAGGGAGCGGTCTAACCTACGAGCAGTACTTC

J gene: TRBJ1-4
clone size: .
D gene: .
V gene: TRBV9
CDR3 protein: CASNEGDGYEKLFF
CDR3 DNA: TGTGCCAGCAACGAAGGGGATGGATATGAAAAACTGTTTTTT

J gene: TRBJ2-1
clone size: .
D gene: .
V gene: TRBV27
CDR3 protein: CASSLIPGLVNHEQFF
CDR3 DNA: TGTGCCAGCAGTCTAATCCCGGGACTGGTTAACCATGAGCAGTTCTTC

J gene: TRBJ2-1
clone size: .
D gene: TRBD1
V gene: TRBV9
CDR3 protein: CASSATGGYYNEQFF
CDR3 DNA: TGTGCCAGCAGCGCGACAGGGGGTTACTACAATGAGCAGTTCTTC

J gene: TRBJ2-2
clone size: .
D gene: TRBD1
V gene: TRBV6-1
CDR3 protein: CASSEVRTGSGELFF
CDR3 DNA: TGTGCCAGCAGTGAAGTACGGACAGGTTCCGGGGAGCTGTTTTTT

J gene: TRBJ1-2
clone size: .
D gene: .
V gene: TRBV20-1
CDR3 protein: CSAGGGYTF
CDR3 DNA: TGCAGTGCTGGGGGGGGCTACACCTTC

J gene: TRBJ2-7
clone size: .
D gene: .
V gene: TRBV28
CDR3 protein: CASTQGFYEQYF
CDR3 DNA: TGTGCCAGCACTCAGGGGTTCTACGAGCAGTACTTC

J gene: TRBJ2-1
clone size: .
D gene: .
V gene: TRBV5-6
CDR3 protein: CASSPPKGGGYNEQFF
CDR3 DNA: TGTGCCAGCAGCCCTCCTAAGGGGGGGGGCTACAATGAGCAGTTCTTC

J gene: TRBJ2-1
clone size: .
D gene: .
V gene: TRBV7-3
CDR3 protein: CASSLTGGLNEQFF
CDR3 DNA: TGTGCCAGCAGCTTAACGGGGGGACTCAATGAGCAGTTCTTC

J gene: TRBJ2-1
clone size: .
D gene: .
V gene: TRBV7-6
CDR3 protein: CASSLDRTEQFF
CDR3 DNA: TGTGCCAGCAGTTTAGACAGGACTGAGCAGTTCTTC

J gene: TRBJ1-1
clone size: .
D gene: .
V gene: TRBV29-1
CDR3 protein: CSGGEVDTEAFF
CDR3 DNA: TGCAGCGGAGGAGAGGTTGACACTGAAGCTTTCTTT

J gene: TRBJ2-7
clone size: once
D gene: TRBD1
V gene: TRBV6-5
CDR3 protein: CASSTTGTGGYEQYF
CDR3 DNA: TGTGCCAGCAGTACCACCGGGACAGGGGGCTACGAGCAGTACTTC

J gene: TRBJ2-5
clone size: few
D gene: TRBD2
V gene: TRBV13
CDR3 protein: CASSARLAGVETQYF
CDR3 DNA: TGTGCCAGCAGCGCCCGACTAGCGGGAGTAGAGACCCAGTACTTC